A selection of T cell receptor beta chains follows, all from one sample in a study of neurological immune-mediated disorders. Each CDR3 protein gets one entry after TCRdb re-called the 5' RACE reads with MiXCR. Among tens of thousands of distinct CDR3 sequences listed, over 9.5% were seen once. Material: PBMCs. The receptors shown here come from a man aged 55 to 70 in good health. The CDR3 runs from the conserved cysteine through the conserved F or W. Fields, in order: D gene, clone size, J gene, V gene, CDR3 DNA, CDR3 protein. A D gene is named only where the DNA matches it firmly. Not all rows give a size; the values are once, few, many and, for expanded clones, a class.

-	-	TRBJ1-6	TRBV29-1	-	CSVVGGETQYFGPGPLHF
TRBD1	-	TRBJ1-1	TRBV20-1	TGCAGTGCTCCCTATAACAGGGGTGGGACTGAAGCTTTCTTT	CSAPYNRGGTEAFF
-	many	TRBJ2-6	TRBV5-1	TGCGCCAGCAAGAGGGACTCTGGGGCCAACGTCCTGACTTTC	CASKRDSGANVLTF
-	many	TRBJ1-2	TRBV28	TGTGCCAGCATTCAAAGCGTTGGCAGGGGCACCTATGGCTACACCTTC	CASIQSVGRGTYGYTF
TRBD2	many	TRBJ2-7	TRBV10-3	TGTGCCATCCGGGGGGTGAGTGCCTACGAGCAGTACTTC	CAIRGVSAYEQYF
TRBD1	many	TRBJ2-2	TRBV5-1	TGCGCCAGCAGCGTCAGACAGGGCACCGGGGAGCTGTTTTTT	CASSVRQGTGELFF
-	many	TRBJ1-1	TRBV12-3/TRBV12-4	TGTGCCAGCAGTTTATCAGGGGACCGTAAAGCTTTCTTT	CASSLSGDRKAFF
-	many	TRBJ1-5	TRBV14	TGTGCCAGCAGCCAAGAATCCCAGCCGAGCAATCAGCCCCAGCATTTT	CASSQESQPSNQPQHF
-	-	TRBJ2-5	TRBV10-2	TGCTCCAGTAGTGATGGCAGGGGTCAGACCCAGTACTTC	CSSSDGRGQTQYF
-	many	TRBJ2-7	TRBV12-3/TRBV12-4	TGTGCCAGCAGTCAGACAGATACCTACGAGCAGTACTTC	CASSQTDTYEQYF
TRBD2	-	TRBJ2-1	TRBV6-5	TGTGCCAGCAGTTTGACTAGCGGGGGGAATGAGCAGTTCTTC	CASSLTSGGNEQFF
TRBD1	many	TRBJ1-1	TRBV7-2	TGTGCCAGCAGCTTTAATTGGCTAACAGGGGCAGCTTTCTTT	CASSFNWLTGAAFF
-	many	TRBJ2-7	TRBV20-1	TGCAGTGCTAGAGACCCGGGCCCGGGGGAGCAGTACTTC	CSARDPGPGEQYF
-	many	TRBJ1-5	TRBV20-1	TGCAGTGCTAGAGACCTACAACAGGGAGCGGGTCAGCCCCAGCATTTT	CSARDLQQGAGQPQHF
-	many	TRBJ1-2	TRBV20-1	TGCAGTGCTATTTTAGTTGCCCAAACTAACTATGGCTACACCTTC	CSAILVAQTNYGYTF
-	many	TRBJ2-1	TRBV5-5	TGTGCCAGTCTATGGGCGGGGAGCTCCTACAATGAGCAGTTCTTC	CASLWAGSSYNEQFF
-	medium-sized	TRBJ1-1	TRBV20-1	TGCAGTGCTAGAGAGGGGAACACTGAAGCTTTCTTT	CSAREGNTEAFF
-	many	TRBJ1-6	TRBV7-8	TGTGCCAGCAGCTTAGATCTGGGGTCACCCCTCCACTTT	CASSLDLGSPLHF
TRBD1	many	TRBJ1-3	TRBV9	TGTGCCAGCAGCGCCGACAGGGGAGGTGGAAACACCATATATTTT	CASSADRGGGNTIYF
-	many	TRBJ1-2	TRBV12-3/TRBV12-4	TGTGCCAGCAGCCCAACAGAGGGCAGGAGCCGGGGCTACACCTTC	CASSPTEGRSRGYTF
-	many	TRBJ1-2	TRBV7-2	TGTGCCAGCAGCTTGCATTTGGGGGGCTACACCTTC	CASSLHLGGYTF
TRBD1	-	TRBJ1-5	TRBV10-3	TGTGCCATCAGTCCTGACAGGGATCAGCCCCAGCATTTT	CAISPDRDQPQHF
-	many	TRBJ1-5	TRBV7-2	TGTGCCAGCAGCGACCATGGTAGCAATCAGCCCCAGCATTTT	CASSDHGSNQPQHF
-	many	TRBJ1-3	TRBV20-1	TGCAGTGCCCCGGACGTAAGCTCTGGAAACACCATATATTTT	CSAPDVSSGNTIYF
-	many	TRBJ2-6	TRBV7-9	TGTGCCAGCAGCTTCTCTGACAGGTACTCTGGGGCCAACGTCCTGACTTTC	CASSFSDRYSGANVLTF
TRBD1	many	TRBJ1-3	TRBV4-3	TGCGCCAGCAGCCAAGAGGGTGAGGGGGCATTCGGAAACACCATATATTTT	CASSQEGEGAFGNTIYF
TRBD1	many	TRBJ2-7	TRBV7-2	TGTGCCAGCAGCCTCCGGCGCGGGACAGGGGCCTCCTACGAGCAGTACTTC	CASSLRRGTGASYEQYF
-	many	TRBJ2-6	TRBV12-3/TRBV12-4	TGTGCCAGCAGTCCATACCGCCGGCCCGGGGCAGACTCTGGGGCCAACGTCCTGACTTTC	CASSPYRRPGADSGANVLTF
TRBD2	many	TRBJ2-1	TRBV20-1	TGCAGGCCCTTGGGTGCTAGCGGGGGTAGGCCCGACAATGAGCAGTTCTTC	CRPLGASGGRPDNEQFF
-	many	TRBJ1-5	TRBV7-2	TGTGCCAGCAGCCTGGACACGAGCAATCAGCCCCAGCATTTT	CASSLDTSNQPQHF
-	many	TRBJ2-6	TRBV7-3	TGTGCCAGCAGCCCCTCCTCTGGGGCCAACGTCCTGACTTTC	CASSPSSGANVLTF
TRBD1	many	TRBJ1-6	TRBV5-1	TGCGCCAGCAGCTTGACAGGGGGTGGTAATTCACCCCTCCACTTT	CASSLTGGGNSPLHF
TRBD1	-	TRBJ2-1	TRBV4-3	TGCGCCAGCAGCCGATGGACAGGGGTGACCTACAATGAGCAGTTCTTC	CASSRWTGVTYNEQFF
TRBD1	many	TRBJ2-1	TRBV10-3	TGTGCCATCAGCCCGGGACAGGGGTACAATGAGCAGTTCTTC	CAISPGQGYNEQFF
TRBD2	many	TRBJ2-3	TRBV20-1	TGCAGTGCTAGAGGGCGATCGCGGGGGGGCACAGATACGCAGTATTTT	CSARGRSRGGTDTQYF
-	many	TRBJ2-3	TRBV9	TGTGCCAGCAGCGGGCAGGGGAACGCAGATACGCAGTATTTT	CASSGQGNADTQYF
-	-	TRBJ1-5	TRBV10-3	TGTGCCATCAGTGACCCCAGCAGCCCACAGCAAGGGAGTCAGCCCCAGCATTTT	CAISDPSSPQQGSQPQHF
-	many	TRBJ2-1	TRBV5-1	TGCGCCAGCAGCTCCCGGGCCCTGGGGGATGAGCAGTTCTTC	CASSSRALGDEQFF
TRBD2	many	TRBJ2-5	TRBV5-1	TGCGCCAGCAGGGGGATTCTAGCGGGGAAGGAGACCCAGTACTTC	CASRGILAGKETQYF
TRBD2	many	TRBJ2-1	TRBV9	TGTGCCAGCAGCCCCGGTTTTGCTAGCGGGGGGGCGCATGAGCAGTTCTTC	CASSPGFASGGAHEQFF
-	many	TRBJ2-2	TRBV5-1	TGCGCCAGCAGCCCGCCCGAGGCCGGGGAGCTGTTTTTT	CASSPPEAGELFF